The T cell receptor (beta chain) under discussion was sequenced for a study of CD8+CD57+ T cells in acquired aplastic anemia. Study-level information: Average DNA yield from sorted CD4+ and CD8+ cells was approximately 3 ug. Average CD4+ read depth in healthy donors was 9.5 million to 13 million reads. Study-level points and caveats: About 29 sequences, all CD8+ CDR3, were shared between patients and controls.

The use of genomic DNA as template underpinned the TCR beta VDJ and CDR3 profiling. Each CDR3 protein gets one entry after TCRdb re-called the reads with MiXCR. This sample has over 150,000 distinct CDR3 sequences, with approximately 44% found just once. Germline loops: CDR1 LGHNT, CDR2 FRNRAP. This CDR3 has 17 amino acids. V lost 4 bases, J lost 8 bases, and 16 bases stayed unmatched. Points on this clonotype: The antigen is undetermined.

This clonotype was obtained from a human donor in good health. This chain connects TRBV12-5 to TRBJ1-2; 10 nucleotides match TRBD1. The sequenced sample was sorted CD4+, CD8+, or CD8+CD57+ T cells (not recorded which) from PBMCs. In DNA form, the CDR3 reads TGTGCTAGTGGTTCCTCCCGACAGGGGGCGGCTAGTGGGGGCTACACCTTC. It specifies CASGSSRQGAASGGYTF. Full variable domain (missing parts from reference TRBV12-5 and TRBJ1-2): DARVTQTPRHKVTEMGQEVTMRCQPILGHNTVFWYRQTMMQGLELLAYFRNRAPLDDSGMPKDRFSAEMPDATLATLKIQPSEPRDSAVYFCASGSSRQGAASGGYTFGSGTRLTVV.